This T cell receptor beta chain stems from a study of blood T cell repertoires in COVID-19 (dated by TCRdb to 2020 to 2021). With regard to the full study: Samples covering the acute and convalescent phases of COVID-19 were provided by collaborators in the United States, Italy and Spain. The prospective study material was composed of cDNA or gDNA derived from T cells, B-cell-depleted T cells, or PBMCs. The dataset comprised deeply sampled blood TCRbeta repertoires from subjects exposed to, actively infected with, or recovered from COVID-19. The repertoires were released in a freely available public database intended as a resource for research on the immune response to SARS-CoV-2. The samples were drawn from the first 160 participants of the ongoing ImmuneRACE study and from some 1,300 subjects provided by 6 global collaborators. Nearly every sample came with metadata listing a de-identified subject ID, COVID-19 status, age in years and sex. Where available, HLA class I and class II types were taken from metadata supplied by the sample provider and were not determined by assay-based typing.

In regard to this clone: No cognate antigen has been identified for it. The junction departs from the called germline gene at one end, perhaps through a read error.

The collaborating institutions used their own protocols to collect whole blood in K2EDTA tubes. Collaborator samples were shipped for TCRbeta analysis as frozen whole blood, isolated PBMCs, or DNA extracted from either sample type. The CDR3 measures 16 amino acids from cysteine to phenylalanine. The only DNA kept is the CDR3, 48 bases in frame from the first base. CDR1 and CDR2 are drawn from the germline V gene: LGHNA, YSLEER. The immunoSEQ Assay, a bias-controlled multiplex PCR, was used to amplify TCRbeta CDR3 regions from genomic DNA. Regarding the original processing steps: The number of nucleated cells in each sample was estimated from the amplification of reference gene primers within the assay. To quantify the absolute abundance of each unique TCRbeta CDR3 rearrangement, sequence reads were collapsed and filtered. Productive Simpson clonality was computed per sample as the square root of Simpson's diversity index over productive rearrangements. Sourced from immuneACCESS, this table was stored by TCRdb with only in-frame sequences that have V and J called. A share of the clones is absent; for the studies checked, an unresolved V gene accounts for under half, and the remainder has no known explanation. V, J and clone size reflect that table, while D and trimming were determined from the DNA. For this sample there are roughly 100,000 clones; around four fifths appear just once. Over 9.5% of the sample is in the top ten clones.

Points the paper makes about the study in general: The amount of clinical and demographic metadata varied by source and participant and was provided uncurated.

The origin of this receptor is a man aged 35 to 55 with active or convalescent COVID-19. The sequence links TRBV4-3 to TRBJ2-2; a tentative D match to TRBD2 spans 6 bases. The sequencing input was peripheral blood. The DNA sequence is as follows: TGCGCCAGCGGCCAATCTACGGGGGTGGACACCGGGGAGCTGTTTTTT. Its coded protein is CASGQSTGVDTGELFF.